This is a list of T cell receptor beta chains from one sample in a study of long-term antiretroviral therapy in people with HIV. Assay: immunoSEQ multiplex PCR; the TCRdb copy retains only in-frame clones and omits some. The data contain under 20,000 clones, about 80% of them seen just once; the ten biggest clones take up roughly 10%. Sequences were derived from unsorted PBMCs, sampled 0.2 years after starting antiretroviral therapy. The receptors were gathered from a woman aged 40 to 50 with HIV. Both conserved end residues are part of each CDR3. The order of the fields is V gene, J gene, clone size, D gene, CDR3 protein, CDR3 DNA. D genes are given only for firm matches. Clone size is not always given. Where it is, it says once, few, many or a class for expanded clones.

TRBV5-1,TRBJ2-3,.,.,CASSLRRDTQYF,TGCGCCAGCAGCTTGAGGAGAGATACGCAGTATTTT
TRBV6-6,TRBJ2-2,once,.,CASSPPVGELFF,TGTGCCAGCAGTCCGCCAGTCGGGGAGCTGTTTTTT
TRBV11-3,TRBJ1-6,.,TRBD1,CASSGREQGGNSPLHF,TGTGCCAGCAGCGGGCGAGAACAGGGGGGAAATTCACCCCTCCACTTT
TRBV7-9,TRBJ2-7,.,.,CASSPSSYEQYF,TGTGCCAGCAGCCCCAGCTCCTACGAGCAGTACTTC
TRBV14,TRBJ1-3,few,TRBD1,CASSQDPWTGELYF,TGTGCCAGCAGCCAAGATCCTTGGACAGGGGAGCTATATTTT
TRBV5-1,TRBJ1-6,.,.,CASSFWTESSYNSPLHF,TGCGCCAGCAGCTTTTGGACAGAGAGCTCCTATAATTCACCCCTCCACTTT
TRBV29-1,TRBJ1-1,.,TRBD1,CSVGAGGNTEAFF,TGCAGCGTTGGGGCAGGGGGCAACACTGAAGCTTTCTTT
TRBV5-5,TRBJ2-1,.,.,CASSYQGSYNEQFF,TGTGCCAGCAGTTATCAGGGTTCCTACAATGAGCAGTTCTTC
TRBV4-3,TRBJ1-1,.,.,CASSQDSLVGGTEAFF,TGCGCCAGCAGCCAAGATTCCCTCGTAGGGGGCACTGAAGCTTTCTTT
TRBV19,TRBJ2-2,.,TRBD2,CASFSGRPTGELFF,TGTGCCAGCTTTAGCGGGAGGCCCACCGGGGAGCTGTTTTTT
TRBV9,TRBJ1-2,medium-sized,.,CASSVETDGYGYTF,TGTGCCAGCAGCGTAGAGACGGACGGGTATGGCTACACCTTC
TRBV9,TRBJ2-3,.,TRBD2,CASSPSRLAGGLLTDTQYF,TGTGCCAGCAGCCCGAGCCGTCTAGCGGGGGGACTACTCACAGATACGCAGTATTTT
TRBV5-1,TRBJ2-1,few,TRBD1,CASSFGTGLNNEQFF,TGCGCCAGCAGCTTCGGGACAGGGCTCAACAATGAGCAGTTCTTC
TRBV12-5,TRBJ2-2,.,TRBD1,CASGFRTGGPGELFF,TGTGCTAGTGGTTTTCGGACAGGGGGTCCCGGGGAGCTGTTTTTT
TRBV11-3,TRBJ2-2,.,.,CASSFRVADTGELFF,TGTGCCAGCAGCTTTAGGGTGGCGGACACCGGGGAGCTGTTTTTT
TRBV6-5,TRBJ1-1,few,.,CASSYGAGFMNTEAFF,TGTGCCAGCAGTTACGGGGCGGGGTTCATGAACACTGAAGCTTTCTTT
TRBV6-5,TRBJ2-1,once,.,CATSSYNEQFF,TGTGCCACGTCGAGCTACAATGAGCAGTTCTTC
TRBV30,TRBJ1-5,few,.,CAWSVLGNQPQHF,TGTGCCTGGAGTGTACTGGGTAATCAGCCCCAGCATTTT
TRBV7-9,TRBJ2-1,once,TRBD2,CASSLTTSGGNEQFF,TGTGCCAGCAGCTTAACGACTAGCGGGGGTAATGAGCAGTTCTTC
TRBV10-3,TRBJ2-5,.,TRBD1,CATSGMTGETQYF,TGTGCCACTTCCGGGATGACAGGGGAGACCCAGTACTTC
TRBV6-1,TRBJ1-4,.,.,CASSEDGGPPFFNEKLFF,TGTGCCAGCAGTGAAGACGGGGGGCCCCCCTTCTTTAATGAAAAACTGTTTTTT
TRBV2,TRBJ2-5,.,TRBD2,CASLREAQETQYF,TGTGCCAGTCTGCGGGAGGCTCAAGAGACCCAGTACTTC
TRBV29-1,TRBJ1-1,.,.,CSVEGRLNTEAFF,TGCAGCGTTGAGGGACGGCTGAACACTGAAGCTTTCTTT
TRBV5-4,TRBJ2-5,.,TRBD2,CASSLEIAGGLETQYF,TGTGCCAGCAGCTTGGAGATAGCGGGGGGGCTTGAGACCCAGTACTTC
TRBV4-3,TRBJ2-7,.,.,CASSQESSSYEQYF,TGCGCCAGCAGCCAAGAGTCAAGCTCCTACGAGCAGTACTTC
TRBV30,TRBJ1-2,.,.,CAWTESYGYTF,TGTGCCTGGACGGAGAGCTATGGCTACACCTTC